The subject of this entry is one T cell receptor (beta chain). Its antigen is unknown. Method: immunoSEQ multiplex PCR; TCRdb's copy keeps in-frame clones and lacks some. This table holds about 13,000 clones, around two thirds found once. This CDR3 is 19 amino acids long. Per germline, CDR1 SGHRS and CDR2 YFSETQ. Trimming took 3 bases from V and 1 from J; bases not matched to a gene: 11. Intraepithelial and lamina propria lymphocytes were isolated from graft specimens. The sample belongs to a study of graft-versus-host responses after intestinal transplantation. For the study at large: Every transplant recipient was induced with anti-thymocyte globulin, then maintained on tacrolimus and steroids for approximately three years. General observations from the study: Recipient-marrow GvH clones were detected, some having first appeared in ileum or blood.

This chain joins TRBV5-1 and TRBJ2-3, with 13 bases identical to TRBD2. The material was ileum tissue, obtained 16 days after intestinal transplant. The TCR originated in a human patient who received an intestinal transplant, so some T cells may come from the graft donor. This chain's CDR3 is CASSWRGTSGGAGTDTQYF. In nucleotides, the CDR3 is TGCGCCAGCAGCTGGCGTGGTACTAGCGGGGGGGCCGGCACAGATACGCAGTATTTT. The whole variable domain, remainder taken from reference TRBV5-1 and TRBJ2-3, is KAGVTQTPRYLIKTRGQQVTLSCSPISGHRSVSWYQQTPGQGLQFLFEYFSETQRNKGNFPGRFSGRQFSNSRSEMNVSTLELGDSALYLCASSWRGTSGGAGTDTQYFGPGTRLTVL.